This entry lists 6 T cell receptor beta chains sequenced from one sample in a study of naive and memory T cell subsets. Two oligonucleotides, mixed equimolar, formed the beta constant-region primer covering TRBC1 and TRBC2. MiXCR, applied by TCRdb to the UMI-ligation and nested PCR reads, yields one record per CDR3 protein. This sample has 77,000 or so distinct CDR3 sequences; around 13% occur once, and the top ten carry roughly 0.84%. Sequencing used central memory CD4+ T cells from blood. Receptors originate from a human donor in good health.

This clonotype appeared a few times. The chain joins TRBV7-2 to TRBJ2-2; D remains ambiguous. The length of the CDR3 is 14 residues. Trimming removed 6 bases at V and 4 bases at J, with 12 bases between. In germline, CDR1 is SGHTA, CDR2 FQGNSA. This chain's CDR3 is CASSSILSTGELFF. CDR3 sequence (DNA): TGTGCCAGCAGTTCAATACTTAGCACCGGGGAGCTGTTTTTT. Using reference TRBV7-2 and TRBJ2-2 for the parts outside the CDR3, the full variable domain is GAGVSQSPSNKVTEKGKDVELRCDPISGHTALYWYRQSLGQGLEFLIYFQGNSAPDKSGLPSDRFSAERTGGSVSTLTIQRTQQEDSAVYLCASSSILSTGELFFGEGSRLTVL.

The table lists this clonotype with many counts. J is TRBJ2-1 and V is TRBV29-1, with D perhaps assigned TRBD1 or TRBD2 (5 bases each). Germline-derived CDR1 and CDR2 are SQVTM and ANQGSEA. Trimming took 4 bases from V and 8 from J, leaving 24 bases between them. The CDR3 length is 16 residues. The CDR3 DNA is TGCAGCGTTGCTTCGGGGCAGACTCTTCTGGGACATGAGCAGTTCTTC. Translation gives CSVASGQTLLGHEQFF.

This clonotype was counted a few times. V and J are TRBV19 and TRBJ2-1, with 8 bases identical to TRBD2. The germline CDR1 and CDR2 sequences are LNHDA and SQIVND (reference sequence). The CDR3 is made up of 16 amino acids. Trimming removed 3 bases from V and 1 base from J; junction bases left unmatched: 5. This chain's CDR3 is CASSINPSGSYNEQFF. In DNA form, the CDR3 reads TGTGCCAGTAGTATTAATCCTAGCGGGTCCTACAATGAGCAGTTCTTC. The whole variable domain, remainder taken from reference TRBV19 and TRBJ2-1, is DGGITQSPKYLFRKEGQNVTLSCEQNLNHDAMYWYRQDPGQGLRLIYYSQIVNDFQKGDIAEGYSVSREKKESFPLTVTSAQKNPTAFYLCASSINPSGSYNEQFFGPGTRLTVL.

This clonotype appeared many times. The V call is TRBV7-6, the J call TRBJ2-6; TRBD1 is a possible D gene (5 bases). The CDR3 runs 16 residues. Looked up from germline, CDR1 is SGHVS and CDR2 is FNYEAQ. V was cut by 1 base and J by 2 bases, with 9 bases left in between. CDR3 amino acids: CASSLGQGTGANVLTF. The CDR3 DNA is TGTGCCAGCAGCTTAGGGCAGGGAACTGGGGCCAACGTCCTGACTTTC. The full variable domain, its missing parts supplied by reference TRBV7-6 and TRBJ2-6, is GAGVSQSPRYKVTKRGQDVALRCDPISGHVSLYWYRQALGQGPEFLTYFNYEAQQDKSGLPNDRFSAERPEGSISTLTIQRTEQRDSAMYRCASSLGQGTGANVLTFGAGSRLTVL.

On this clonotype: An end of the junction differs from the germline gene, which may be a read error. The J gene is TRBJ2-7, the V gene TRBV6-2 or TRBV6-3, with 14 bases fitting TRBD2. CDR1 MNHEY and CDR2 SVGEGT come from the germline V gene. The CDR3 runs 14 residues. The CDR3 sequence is CASSQRTSGRPGSF. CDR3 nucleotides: TGTGCCAGCAGTCAACGGACTAGCGGGAGGCCGGGGAGCTTC.

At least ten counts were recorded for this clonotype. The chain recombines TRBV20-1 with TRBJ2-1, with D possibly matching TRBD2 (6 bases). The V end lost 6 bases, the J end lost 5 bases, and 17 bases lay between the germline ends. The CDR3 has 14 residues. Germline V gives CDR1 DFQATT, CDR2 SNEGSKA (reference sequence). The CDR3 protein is CSAPRAGSNNEQFF. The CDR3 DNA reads TGCAGTGCCCCGAGAGCGGGTAGTAACAATGAGCAGTTCTTC.